The 14 T cell receptor beta chains listed next were all sequenced from one sample in a study of T-cell reconstitution after alpha-beta-depleted transplantation in children. It was with unique molecular identifiers that the TCRbeta library was prepared. TCRdb passed the PCR reads through MiXCR, listing each CDR3 protein once. The table has 400,000 to 450,000 distinct CDR3 sequences, over 40% seen once. The sample in question was PBMCs, obtained before TCRalphabeta/CD19-depleted stem cell transplant. These receptors were obtained from a girl between 2 and 10 years old with aplastic anemia, due to receive a stem cell transplant.

The rearrangement joins TRBV29-1 to TRBJ2-5; D unresolved. The V gene lost 4 bases and the J gene lost 2 bases, with 14 bases spanning the gap. Germline V gene data show CDR1 as SQVTM and CDR2 as ANQGSEA. The CDR3 sequence is 14 residues long. CDR3 in DNA: TGCAGCGTTGGTGGTCCTTCTAATCAAGAGACCCAGTACTTC. As protein: CSVGGPSNQETQYF.

This clonotype came up once. The V call is TRBV5-6, the J call TRBJ2-5, with 7 nucleotides matching TRBD1. Germline V gives CDR1 SGHDT, CDR2 YYEEEE. The CDR3 spans 16 residues. The V segment lost 4 bases and the J segment 1 base; nucleotides outside the gene matches: 10. CDR3 DNA: TGTGCCAGCAGCCCCCCGGGACAGCATCTCCAAGAGACCCAGTACTTC. Residues: CASSPPGQHLQETQYF.

The chain links TRBV29-1 to TRBJ2-1; no clear D gene. V was shortened by 6 bases and J by 5 bases, with 11 bases between the two germline ends. Per germline, CDR1 SQVTM and CDR2 ANQGSEA. This CDR3 is built from 12 residues. CDR3 in DNA: TGCAGCGTCCAATCGTCGGACAATGAGCAGTTCTTC. Its protein product is CSVQSSDNEQFF.

This clonotype was recorded many times. The V gene is TRBV5-1, the J gene TRBJ2-7; 9 positions match TRBD1. Germline V lookup: CDR1 SGHRS, CDR2 YFSETQ. The CDR3 consists of 17 residues. The ends lost 4 bases at V and 5 bases at J; junction bases unmatched: 16. Here the CDR3 reads CASSRNPGTGNEDEQYF. The CDR3 coding sequence is TGCGCCAGCAGCCGAAACCCCGGGACAGGGAACGAGGACGAGCAGTACTTC.

This chain joins TRBV6-1 and TRBJ2-1; D is perhaps TRBD2 (6 bases). Germline V gene sequence: CDR1 MNHNS, CDR2 SASEGT. The CDR3 length is 15 residues. Trimming shortened V by 5 bases and J by 7 bases, and 18 bases separated the two germline ends. The CDR3 spells CASSPDRRAGNEQFF. CDR3 DNA sequence: TGTGCCAGCAGTCCCGACCGGAGGGCCGGAAATGAGCAGTTCTTC.

This clonotype has a handful of counts. The chain has TRBV20-1 and TRBJ1-1; 8 bases are shared with TRBD1. The length of the CDR3 is 15 residues. Germline values: CDR1 DFQATT, CDR2 SNEGSKA (reference sequence). Germline trimming cut 1 base from V and 2 bases from J; bases unmatched to any gene: 6. The CDR3: CSARGATGDNTEAFF. DNA for the CDR3: TGCAGTGCTAGAGGAGCGACAGGGGATAACACTGAAGCTTTCTTT.

This clonotype was seen repeatedly, ten times or more. The rearrangement joins TRBV3-1 to TRBJ2-7, with 7 bases aligning to TRBD1. This CDR3 is 12 amino acids long. From germline, CDR1 is LGHDT and CDR2 YNNKEL (reference sequence). V trimming: 3 bases; J trimming: 6 bases; junction bases outside the gene matches: 2. CDR3 residues: CASSQTGFEQYF. Here the CDR3 DNA reads TGTGCCAGCAGCCAGACAGGGTTCGAGCAGTACTTC.

V and J are TRBV7-2 and TRBJ1-2; D remains unclear. This CDR3 comprises 15 residues. Germline loops: CDR1 SGHTA, CDR2 FQGNSA. V was clipped by 6 bases and J by 5 bases, with 19 bases between them. The CDR3 DNA reads TGTGCCAGCAGAACCGGAACTCGTTCCTCGTATGGCTACACCTTC. Protein: CASRTGTRSSYGYTF.

This clonotype was observed a few times. The chain is built from TRBV20-1 and TRBJ2-2; D is unresolved. Germline CDR1 reads DFQATT; CDR2 reads SNEGSKA (reference sequence). The CDR3 is made up of 16 amino acids. Trimming shortened V by 1 base and J by 3 bases, and 15 bases separated the two germline ends. The CDR3 loop reads CSARAVVSGDTGELFF. The CDR3 bases are TGCAGTGCTAGAGCGGTAGTGTCTGGTGACACCGGGGAGCTGTTTTTT.

This clonotype has a count of ten or more. V gene TRBV12-3 or TRBV12-4 combines with J gene TRBJ1-5; D gene ambiguous. The CDR3 is 12 residues long. V lost 1 base and J lost 11, with 9 bases in between. The CDR3 loop reads CASSLGDTTQHF. The CDR3 DNA is TGTGCCAGCAGTTTAGGTGACACAACCCAGCATTTT.

The sample holds many counts of this clonotype. The chain links TRBV7-9 to TRBJ2-6; D could derive from TRBD1 or TRBD2 (5 bases each). CDR3 length: 16 residues. V gave up 8 bases and J gave up 0 bases, with 14 bases separating them. Germline values: CDR1 SEHNR, CDR2 FQNEAQ (reference sequence). The CDR3 loop reads CASELSGSSGANVLTF. DNA of the CDR3: TGTGCCAGCGAACTATCAGGGAGCTCTGGGGCCAACGTCCTGACTTTC.

This clonotype came up once. The chain employs TRBV29-1 and TRBJ2-7; 12 positions agree with TRBD2. The CDR3 contains 15 residues. The trim removed 5 bases at V and 0 bases at J, leaving 5 bases unmatched. CDR1 is SQVTM and CDR2 is ANQGSEA in the germline V gene. In DNA form, the CDR3 reads TGCAGCGTTCACGGACTAGCGGGAAGCTCCTACGAGCAGTACTTC. It yields the protein CSVHGLAGSSYEQYF.

The rearrangement uses TRBV12-3 or TRBV12-4 and TRBJ2-7; TRBD1 matches 8 bases. This CDR3 region has 14 residues. V gave up 7 bases and J gave up 3 bases; unmatched junction bases: 8. CDR3: CASTTGGIGYEQYF. CDR3 bases: TGTGCCAGCACTACAGGGGGTATAGGCTACGAGCAGTACTTC.

The gene calls are TRBV29-1 and TRBJ2-7, with 8 bases that match TRBD1. The CDR3 sequence is 13 residues long. The trim removed 1 base at V and 4 bases at J, leaving 3 bases unmatched. Germline-derived CDR1 and CDR2 are SQVTM and ANQGSEA. Here the CDR3 DNA reads TGCAGCGTTGAAGGGACAGGGATTTACGAGCAGTACTTC. Translated, it gives CSVEGTGIYEQYF.